This is a list of T cell receptor beta chains from one sample in a study of blood T cell repertoires in COVID-19. The assay was immunoSEQ multiplex PCR, and TCRdb's table has in-frame clones only and misses some. In the table there are more than 80,000 clones, approximately 86% of which are singletons. Source material: peripheral blood. The receptor source for this set is a man between 35 and 55 years old with acute or convalescent COVID-19. The CDR3 runs from the conserved cysteine through the conserved F or W. Each record gives: clone size, J gene, D gene, V gene, CDR3 DNA, CDR3 protein. The D gene is left open where the match is weak. Clone size is shown for a subset of rows, as once, few, many or a class of expanded clone.

>NA|TRBJ2-1|TRBD2|TRBV24-1
TGTGCCACCAGTGATTTGCACGGCTCTAGCGGGATAGGTGAGCAGTTCTTC
CATSDLHGSSGIGEQFF
>NA|TRBJ1-4|NA|TRBV3-1/TRBV3-2
TGTGCCTCTAGACAGATAAATGAAAAACTGTTTTTT
CASRQINEKLFF
>NA|TRBJ2-5|NA|TRBV21-1
TGTGCCAGCAGCAAGGACAAGGGGGCAGAGACCCAGTACTTC
CASSKDKGAETQYF
>few|TRBJ1-6|NA|TRBV5-1
TGCGCCAGCAGCCCTGTTCAGACGCTCCCGGGGTCACCCCTCCACTTT
CASSPVQTLPGSPLHF
>NA|TRBJ1-3|NA|TRBV27
TGTGCCAGCCCCGCGGCGGAGGAGGAGGGTGGAAACACCATATATTTT
CASPAAEEEGGNTIYF
>NA|TRBJ2-1|TRBD2|TRBV11-2
TGTGCCAGCAGCGCTTCCGGGACTAGCGGGAATGTTGAGCAGTTCTTC
CASSASGTSGNVEQFF
>once|TRBJ1-1|NA|TRBV19
TGTGCCAGTAGTATAGGGGGCCCAACGGGGGGCACTGAAGCTTTCTTT
CASSIGGPTGGTEAFF
>NA|TRBJ2-7|NA|TRBV10-2
TGCGCCAGCAGTGAGGCAGCCTACGAGCAGTACTTC
CASSEAAYEQYF
>NA|TRBJ1-2|NA|TRBV19
TGTGCCACTCAGGGGACCGAAAAAGCTAACTATGGCTACACCTTC
CATQGTEKANYGYTF
>few|TRBJ2-5|NA|TRBV29-1
TGCAGCGTCCATACCCCTCAACTCGAAGAGACCCAGTACTTC
CSVHTPQLEETQYF
>NA|TRBJ1-6|NA|TRBV4-3
TGCGCCAGCAGCCAAGATCCTATTCCGTATAATTCACCCCTCCACTTT
CASSQDPIPYNSPLHF
>few|TRBJ2-7|TRBD1|TRBV7-2
TGTGCCAGCTCTGGGACAGGGCACGAGCAGTACTTC
CASSGTGHEQYF
>NA|TRBJ1-6|NA|TRBV11-2
TGTGCCAGCAGCTTAGATCTTGGCAGCTATAATTCACCCCTCCACTTT
CASSLDLGSYNSPLHF
>NA|TRBJ2-1|NA|TRBV29-1
TGCAGCGTTGCCGGAGCGGGCGATTACAATGAGCAGTTCTTC
CSVAGAGDYNEQFF
>NA|TRBJ1-2|TRBD1|TRBV6-2/TRBV6-3
TGTGCCAGCAGCCTAACGGACAGGGTGAACTATGGCTACACCTTC
CASSLTDRVNYGYTF
>NA|TRBJ2-1|TRBD1|TRBV7-8
TGTGCCAGCAGCTCCCAACAACAGGGGTCGCTTCAGTTCTTC
CASSSQQQGSLQFF
>NA|TRBJ2-7|TRBD2|TRBV14
TGTGCCAGCAGCCAAGCAAGGGCTAGCGGGGGCTACGAGCAGTACTTC
CASSQARASGGYEQYF
>few|TRBJ1-5|NA|TRBV10-3
TGTGCCATCAGTGAGTCGGCAGGTCAGAATCAGCCCCAGCATTTT
CAISESAGQNQPQHF
>NA|TRBJ2-1|NA|TRBV15
TGTGCCACCAGCAGAGGGGGGGTACTCAATGAGCAGTTCTTC
CATSRGGVLNEQFF
>NA|TRBJ1-2|NA|TRBV2
TGTGCCAGCAGTGAAACTCCTTCAGGGTGGCTCACGGTTGGCTACACCTTC
CASSETPSGWLTVGYTF
>NA|TRBJ1-2|NA|TRBV9
TGTGCCAGCAGCGTAGTGGGGGGAGGTGGCTACACCTTC
CASSVVGGGGYTF
>few|TRBJ1-5|NA|TRBV7-8
TGTGCCAGCAGCCTTACGGGAGGTCGAAATCAGCCCCAGCATTTT
CASSLTGGRNQPQHF
>large|TRBJ2-7|NA|TRBV30
TGTGCCTGGAGCACTACTGCTGTCTCTACCTACGAGCAGTACTTC
CAWSTTAVSTYEQYF
>NA|TRBJ1-1|NA|TRBV7-9
TGTGCCAGCAGCTTAGGTTTAAGGGGTATGACTGAAGCTTTCTTT
CASSLGLRGMTEAFF
>few|TRBJ1-3|NA|TRBV3-1/TRBV3-2
TGTGCCAGCCAGAGGCGCTCTGGAAACACCATATATTTT
CASQRRSGNTIYF
>few|TRBJ1-2|NA|TRBV6-5
TGTGCCAGCAGTTACCGCGACAGATATGGCTACACCTTC
CASSYRDRYGYTF
>NA|TRBJ2-1|TRBD2|TRBV10-3
TGTGCCATCAGGCGGGGGGGCAGCAGTTCGGATGAGCAGTTCTTC
CAIRRGGSSSDEQFF
>NA|TRBJ2-1|TRBD2|TRBV11-3
TGTGCCAGCAGCTTAGTAGGGCTAGCGGGTGATGAGCAGTTCTTC
CASSLVGLAGDEQFF
>NA|TRBJ1-1|NA|TRBV30
TGTGCCTGGAGTCTTACAGGGACCAACACTGAAGCTTTCTTT
CAWSLTGTNTEAFF
>NA|TRBJ1-4|NA|TRBV2
TGTGCCAGCAACCGACAGGCTAATGAAAAACTGTTTTTT
CASNRQANEKLFF
>NA|TRBJ2-7|NA|TRBV7-9
TGTGCCAGCAGCTCCCATCAGGGTTCCTACGAGCAGTACTTC
CASSSHQGSYEQYF
>NA|TRBJ2-1|NA|TRBV29-1
TGCAGCGTTGACCGTGACTGGGGGGCCTACAATGAGCAGTTCTTC
CSVDRDWGAYNEQFF
>NA|TRBJ2-4|NA|TRBV7-2
TGTGCCAGCAGCTACAGGGCAGGGGATAACATTCAGTACTTC
CASSYRAGDNIQYF
>NA|TRBJ1-5|TRBD1|TRBV30
TGTGCCTGGAGTACAGGGGGGGGCAATCAGCCCCAGCATTTT
CAWSTGGGNQPQHF
>NA|TRBJ1-2|TRBD1|TRBV2
TGTGCCAGCAGGAAGACCGGGACAGCTAACTATGGCTACACCTTC
CASRKTGTANYGYTF
>NA|TRBJ2-5|NA|TRBV12-3/TRBV12-4
TGTGCCAGCAGAACGGCAGGGGAAGAGACCCAGTACTTC
CASRTAGEETQYF
>NA|TRBJ2-2|NA|TRBV27
TGTGCCAGCAGTAGATTGCAGGCCGGCGGGGAGCTGTTTTTT
CASSRLQAGGELFF
>NA|TRBJ2-2|NA|TRBV3-1/TRBV3-2
TGTGCCAGCAGCCAAGCTGCCGGGGAGCTGTTTTTT
CASSQAAGELFF
>NA|TRBJ2-2|NA|TRBV29-1
TGCAGCGCTCAAGTCGGCAGGGCAATCACCGGGGAGCTGTTTTTT
CSAQVGRAITGELFF
>NA|TRBJ1-2|NA|TRBV10-3
TGTGCCATCAGTGAAGGGGGGGCTTTTAACTATGGCTACACCTTC
CAISEGGAFNYGYTF
>NA|TRBJ1-1|NA|TRBV30
TGTGCCTCCTACAGGGTAGGGACTGAAGCTTTCTTT
CASYRVGTEAFF